What follows describes a single T cell receptor (beta chain). The target of this receptor is not known. No qualities accompany the bases; no much larger clone lies one base away. These data originate in a study of patients and donors after allogeneic stem cell transplantation (dated by TCRdb to about 2020). From its cysteine to its phenylalanine, the CDR3 spans 12 amino acids. Here the CDR3 DNA is all that survives: 36 bases in frame from base 1. Between the V and J ends, shortened by 10 bases and 9 bases respectively, the junction contains 16 bases. CDR1 and CDR2 (MNHNY, SVGAGI) derive from the germline V gene (reference sequence). Library construction relied on RT-PCR. Data came from a NextSeq 550. Clones were called with MiXCR by TCRdb after fastp trimmed the public reads at Q25, and only in-frame beta chains were retained. Records with the same CDR3 protein are collapsed into one entry carrying the most frequent genes and DNA. This sample lists 150,000 to 200,000 distinct CDR3 sequences; 41% were detected once. The leading ten clones occupy 33% of the sample.

This sequence was found in a human donor who was either an allogeneic HSCT recipient or a stem cell or donor lymphocyte infusion donor (not recorded which). It is not recorded whose cells these are; they may come from a transplant donor. Here the chain combines TRBV6-6 and TRBJ2-1; 5 matching bases give a weak D call of TRBD1. The sequencing input was blood, either unsorted or a sorted T cell fraction (not recorded which). The CDR3 region has the sequence CATAGSQVEQFF. In nucleotide form, the sequence is TGTGCCACCGCCGGTTCACAGGTTGAGCAGTTCTTC.